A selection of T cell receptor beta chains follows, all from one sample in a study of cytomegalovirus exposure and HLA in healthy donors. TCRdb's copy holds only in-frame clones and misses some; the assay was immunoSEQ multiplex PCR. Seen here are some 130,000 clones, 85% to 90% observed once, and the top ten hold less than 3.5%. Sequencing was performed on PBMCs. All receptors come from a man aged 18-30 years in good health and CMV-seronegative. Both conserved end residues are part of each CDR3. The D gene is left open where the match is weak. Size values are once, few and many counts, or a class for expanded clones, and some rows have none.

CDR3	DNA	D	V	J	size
CASSLGQGNLDEQFF	TGCGCCAGCAGCTTGGGACAGGGTAATTTAGATGAGCAGTTCTTC	TRBD1	TRBV5-1	TRBJ2-1	NA
CASRLTTGGNQPQHF	TGTGCCAGCAGGCTCACGACAGGGGGAAATCAGCCCCAGCATTTT	TRBD1	TRBV28	TRBJ1-5	NA
CASSTEGRGAYLYNEQFF	TGTGCCAGCAGCACCGAGGGGCGGGGGGCCTACTTGTACAATGAGCAGTTCTTC	TRBD2	TRBV7-2	TRBJ2-1	NA
CASSYSRGLSYEQYF	TGTGCCAGCAGTTACTCCAGGGGGCTATCCTACGAGCAGTACTTC	TRBD1	TRBV6-5	TRBJ2-7	NA
CASSLGDSASYNEQFF	TGTGCCAGCAGCTTGGGAGACTCCGCTTCCTACAATGAGCAGTTCTTC	NA	TRBV5-6	TRBJ2-1	NA
CASSPEGHYTGELFF	TGTGCCAGCTCACCTGAGGGCCATTACACCGGGGAGCTGTTTTTT	NA	TRBV18	TRBJ2-2	NA
CASSLRMGYTF	TGTGCCAGCAGCTTGCGGATGGGCTACACCTTC	NA	TRBV7-2	TRBJ1-2	NA
CASSSDRVAGELFF	TGTGCCAGCAGTTCCGACAGGGTTGCCGGGGAGCTGTTTTTT	TRBD1	TRBV27	TRBJ2-2	NA
CASNLRTGGHTEAFF	TGTGCCAGCAACCTACGAACCGGGGGGCACACTGAAGCTTTCTTT	NA	TRBV2	TRBJ1-1	NA
CASSSGDYGYTF	TGCGCCAGCAGTTCAGGCGACTATGGCTACACCTTC	NA	TRBV5-1	TRBJ1-2	NA
CASSETHSYEQYF	TGTGCCAGCAGTGAAACGCACTCTTACGAGCAGTACTTC	NA	TRBV2	TRBJ2-7	NA
CASSDLGTGTGELFF	TGTGCCAGCAGCGACCTAGGGACAGGCACCGGGGAGCTGTTTTTT	TRBD1	TRBV9	TRBJ2-2	NA
CASSARDRGYNEQFF	TGTGCCAGCAGCGCCCGGGACAGGGGTTACAATGAGCAGTTCTTC	TRBD1	TRBV9	TRBJ2-1	NA
CASSLEGQGTGELFF	TGTGCCAGCAGCTTAGAGGGACAGGGGACCGGGGAGCTGTTTTTT	TRBD1	TRBV7-8	TRBJ2-2	NA
CASSVPRGDYEQYF	TGTGCCAGCAGCGTACCCAGGGGCGACTACGAGCAGTACTTC	NA	TRBV7-8	TRBJ2-7	once
CASSPLLAGDTYEQYF	TGTGCCAGCAGTCCCCTTCTAGCGGGTGATACCTACGAGCAGTACTTC	TRBD2	TRBV28	TRBJ2-7	NA
CASSQDPRTGSHEQYF	TGCGCCAGCAGCCAAGATCCCCGGACAGGGAGCCACGAGCAGTACTTC	TRBD1	TRBV4-1	TRBJ2-7	NA
CASSYSVAESYGYTF	TGTGCCAGCAGTTACTCGGTTGCGGAAAGCTATGGCTACACCTTC	NA	TRBV6-6	TRBJ1-2	NA
CASSLITGHTGELFF	TGTGCCAGCAGTTTGATAACAGGCCACACCGGGGAGCTGTTTTTT	NA	TRBV28	TRBJ2-2	NA
CASGTSANTGELFF	TGTGCCAGCGGAACTAGCGCCAACACCGGGGAGCTGTTTTTT	TRBD2	TRBV6-6	TRBJ2-2	NA
CSVEHTALLF	TGCAGCGTTGAGCATACCGCCCTATTATTC	NA	TRBV29-1	TRBJ1-2	NA
CATSKEPVNLAGGAETQYF	TGTGCCACCAGCAAAGAACCCGTTAATCTAGCGGGGGGGGCTGAGACCCAGTACTTC	TRBD2	TRBV15	TRBJ2-5	NA
CASLTGTGSTEAFF	TGTGCCAGCCTCACCGGGACAGGGTCCACTGAAGCTTTCTTT	TRBD1	TRBV18	TRBJ1-1	NA
CASTLMMTASNYGYTF	TGCGCCAGCACCCTGATGATGACAGCCTCTAACTATGGCTACACCTTC	NA	TRBV10-1	TRBJ1-2	NA
CATRGGAVNEQFF	TGTGCCACCCGGGGGGGCGCCGTGAATGAGCAGTTCTTC	TRBD2	TRBV6-1	TRBJ2-1	NA
CASRPGGITGELFF	TGTGCCAGCAGGCCAGGGGGGATCACCGGGGAGCTGTTTTTT	NA	TRBV7-9	TRBJ2-2	NA
CASSAGMNTEAFF	TGTGCCAGCTCAGCGGGTATGAACACTGAAGCTTTCTTT	NA	TRBV18	TRBJ1-1	NA
CASSLGSGYQETQYF	TGTGCCAGCAGCTTGGGATCAGGGTACCAAGAGACCCAGTACTTC	NA	TRBV7-6	TRBJ2-5	NA
CASSILILPEYGYTF	TGTGCCAGTAGTATATTAATCTTACCCGAGTATGGCTACACCTTC	NA	TRBV19	TRBJ1-2	NA
CASSKDRWNQPQHF	TGTGCCAGTAGTAAGGACAGATGGAATCAGCCCCAGCATTTT	NA	TRBV19	TRBJ1-5	NA
CASSTWTREGEKLFF	TGTGCCAGCAGCACCTGGACACGTGAAGGTGAAAAACTGTTTTTT	NA	TRBV11-3	TRBJ1-4	NA
CASSPVREVSYEQYF	TGTGCCAGCAGCCCCGTACGGGAGGTCTCCTACGAGCAGTACTTC	TRBD2	TRBV28	TRBJ2-7	NA
CASSAEGASAGELFF	TGCGCCAGCAGCGCCGAGGGGGCATCGGCCGGGGAGCTGTTTTTT	TRBD1	TRBV5-1	TRBJ2-2	NA
CASSLEVGGGEAEQFF	TGCGCCAGCAGCCTGGAGGTGGGTGGGGGCGAGGCTGAGCAGTTCTTC	NA	TRBV5-1	TRBJ2-1	few
CAITGTGPNYGYTF	TGTGCCATCACCGGGACAGGGCCTAACTATGGCTACACCTTC	TRBD1	TRBV10-3	TRBJ1-2	once